One and the same sample provided the 25 T cell receptor beta chains below, sequenced in a study of monozygotic twins with inflammatory bowel disease. TCRdb reprocessed the 5' RACE reads; each CDR3 protein has one entry and no DNA is given. The sample data list 210,000 or so distinct CDR3 sequences. The source material was blood. Receptors originate from a human donor with ulcerative colitis or Crohn's disease, or a healthy co-twin of an affected twin (not recorded which).

This sequence joins TRBV20-1 and TRBJ2-7; TCRdb's D call of TRBD1 is untestable without DNA. CDR3 length equals 14 residues. The V gene's germline CDR1 is DFQATT and CDR2 SNEGSKA (reference sequence). The CDR3 sequence is CSAGAPTASYEQYF.

The genes are TRBV5-1 and TRBJ1-1; TCRdb indicates TRBD1, and absent DNA this call remains unverified. CDR1 is SGHRS and CDR2 is YFSETQ in the germline V gene. The CDR3 runs to 17 residues. The CDR3 region is CASSSAGTGAGGTEAFF. The full variable domain, in which reference TRBV5-1 and TRBJ1-1 provide the parts outside the CDR3, is KAGVTQTPRYLIKTRGQQVTLSCSPISGHRSVSWYQQTPGQGLQFLFEYFSETQRNKGNFPGRFSGRQFSNSRSEMNVSTLELGDSALYLCASSSAGTGAGGTEAFFGQGTRLTVV.

The V and J genes are TRBV7-9 and TRBJ2-7; TCRdb's D call, TRBD2, is unchecked because there is no DNA. CDR3 length: 15 amino acids. Per germline, CDR1 SEHNR and CDR2 FQNEAQ (reference sequence). CDR3 residues: CASSQGTSGGYEQYF.

The chain's CDR3 is CASSPRTGEQFF. The chain uses TRBV5-1 and TRBJ2-1; lacking DNA, the TRBD2 call made by TCRdb goes unchecked. Germline CDR1 SGHRS, CDR2 YFSETQ. CDR3 length: 12 amino acids.

The chain carries TRBV7-6 and TRBJ1-1; the TRBD1 assignment by TCRdb is unverifiable without DNA. From germline, CDR1 is SGHVS and CDR2 FNYEAQ. The CDR3 totals 15 residues. CDR3 sequence: CASSFGTGGTTEAFF. The full variable domain, completed using reference TRBV7-6 and TRBJ1-1, is GAGVSQSPRYKVTKRGQDVALRCDPISGHVSLYWYRQALGQGPEFLTYFNYEAQQDKSGLPNDRFSAERPEGSISTLTIQRTEQRDSAMYRCASSFGTGGTTEAFFGQGTRLTVV.

The rearrangement links TRBV28 to TRBJ2-1. The CDR3 contains 15 residues. The germline V gene has CDR1 MDHEN and CDR2 SYDVKM. CDR3 sequence: CASSLFSDSYNEQFF. The full variable domain, its missing parts supplied by reference TRBV28 and TRBJ2-1, is DVKVTQSSRYLVKRTGEKVFLECVQDMDHENMFWYRQDPGLGLRLIYFSYDVKMKEKGDIPEGYSVSREKKERFSLILESASTNQTSMYLCASSLFSDSYNEQFFGPGTRLTVL.

The chain couples TRBV7-6 to TRBJ2-5; absent DNA, TCRdb's TRBD1 call cannot be checked. CDR3 length: 14 amino acids. The germline gives CDR1 SGHVS, CDR2 FNYEAQ. The CDR3: CASSSDRGVETQYF.

Here the CDR3 reads CSASGQGNNEQFF. The J gene is TRBJ2-1, the V gene TRBV20-1; the TCRdb D gene call, TRBD1, has no DNA to confirm it. Germline V gene data show CDR1 as DFQATT and CDR2 as SNEGSKA (reference sequence). This CDR3 contains 13 residues.

The CDR3 spells CASRRDSNTEAFF. The chain employs TRBV7-9 and TRBJ1-1; the TCRdb call, TRBD1, lacks DNA for checking. This CDR3 spans 13 amino acids. The germline gives CDR1 SEHNR, CDR2 FQNEAQ (reference sequence).

The CDR3 loop reads CASSRTGRTEAFF. This rearrangement joins TRBV19 to TRBJ1-1; the D gene TCRdb calls, TRBD1, cannot be checked with no DNA. Germline V CDR1 and CDR2: LNHDA, SQIVND (reference sequence). The CDR3 is 13 residues long.

The gene calls are TRBV5-1 and TRBJ2-5; TCRdb lists TRBD1, though no DNA is available to test this call. CDR1 SGHRS and CDR2 YFSETQ come from the germline V gene. The CDR3 runs 14 residues. This CDR3 is CASSLLAQGETQYF.

This chain joins TRBV11-2 and TRBJ1-2; lacking DNA, the TRBD1 call made by TCRdb goes unchecked. The CDR3 sequence is 14 residues long. Germline V gene sequence: CDR1 SGHAT, CDR2 FQNNGV. The CDR3 protein is CASSPIDRRHGYTF.

The chain links TRBV7-8 to TRBJ2-1; TCRdb designates TRBD2, a call that cannot be tested without DNA. CDR3 length equals 20 residues. The germline CDR1 and CDR2 sequences are SGHVS and FQNEAQ. The CDR3 reads CASSPGERGLALSSYNEQFF.

The chain has TRBV7-9 and TRBJ1-4; the D gene TCRdb calls, TRBD1, cannot be checked with no DNA. CDR3 length: 13 amino acids. Germline CDR1 reads SEHNR; CDR2 reads FQNEAQ (reference sequence). This CDR3 is CASRDRVNEKLFF. Drawing the rest from reference TRBV7-9 and TRBJ1-4, the complete variable domain is DTGVSQNPRHKITKRGQNVTFRCDPISEHNRLYWYRQTLGQGPEFLTYFQNEAQLEKSRLLSDRFSAERPKGSFSTLEIQRTEQGDSAMYLCASRDRVNEKLFFGSGTQLSVL.

The chain carries TRBV5-1 and TRBJ2-5; the D gene TCRdb calls, TRBD1, cannot be checked with no DNA. Germline-derived CDR1 and CDR2 are SGHRS and YFSETQ. The CDR3 contains 17 residues. The CDR3 spells CASSLVPNQGQGETQYF.

V usage is TRBV6-5 and J usage is TRBJ2-7; TCRdb picks TRBD1, but there is no DNA to check that call. The germline V gene encodes CDR1 MNHEY and CDR2 SVGAGI. This CDR3 is 15 amino acids long. CDR3 protein: CASSYRGTGPYEQYF.

This chain connects TRBV4-3 to TRBJ1-6. The CDR3 loop spans 15 amino acids. Germline loops: CDR1 LGHNA, CDR2 YSLEER. CDR3 sequence reads: CASSQDRANNSPLHF.

The V and J genes are TRBV4-1 and TRBJ2-1; TCRdb's D call of TRBD2 is untestable without DNA. Looked up from germline, CDR1 is MGHRA and CDR2 is YSYEKL. CDR3 length: 15 residues. The CDR3 spells CASTPGPGLAFEQFF.

The rearrangement joins TRBV11-2 to TRBJ2-1; TCRdb returns TRBD2, unconfirmable since there is no DNA. There are 17 residues in the CDR3. Germline CDR1 SGHAT, CDR2 FQNNGV. The CDR3 is CASSLEVPGLANNEQFF.

The chain has TRBV20-1 and TRBJ1-6; TCRdb's D call of TRBD1 is untestable without DNA. The CDR3 has 13 amino acids. Germline CDR1 reads DFQATT; CDR2 reads SNEGSKA (reference sequence). CDR3 residues: CSAPTEINSPLHF.

The chain combines TRBV12-3 or TRBV12-4 with TRBJ2-2; TCRdb reports TRBD2, a call that lacks DNA to check it against. The CDR3 length is 14 residues. The CDR3: CAVPLAGGPGELFF.

The chain joins TRBV6-6 to TRBJ2-3; TCRdb's assignment of TRBD1 cannot be checked, as there is no DNA. CDR3 length: 14 amino acids. The V gene's germline CDR1 is MNHNY and CDR2 SVGAGI (reference sequence). CDR3 in amino acids: CASSLGTSADTQYF.

The CDR3 reads CASSPNIVGETQYF. This rearrangement joins TRBV18 to TRBJ2-5. Germline V lookup: CDR1 KGHSH, CDR2 LQKENI. This CDR3 is 14 amino acids long.

The chain uses TRBV7-2 and TRBJ2-5; no DNA is available, so the TRBD1 call from TCRdb remains unchecked. The CDR3 contains 15 residues. Germline CDR1 SGHTA, CDR2 FQGNSA. CDR3 in amino acids: CASSKERGGLETQYF.

The chain employs TRBV12-3 or TRBV12-4 and TRBJ1-5; the D gene TCRdb calls, TRBD1, cannot be checked with no DNA. The CDR3 sequence is 15 residues long. Here the CDR3 reads CASSLQPQGNQPQHF.